This T cell receptor (beta chain) was sequenced in a study of T cell repertoires in aging, cancer and after chemotherapy (dated by TCRdb to between 2018 and 2021). About the study as a whole: Donors spanned six age groups from 30 or younger to 70 or older, with at least three individuals per group. In the hematological group, the paired samples taken before and after chemotherapy came from chronic lymphocytic leukemia patients who were treated with regimens based on fludarabine or bendamustine. Several million TCR reads were contained in the full dataset. Alongside some 100 healthy donors serving as a reference group, the cohort included some 220 cancer patients, of whom some 91 had hematological cancers and about 130 had solid cancers. The study profiled peripheral blood TCR beta repertoires from healthy donors and cancer patients to examine immunoaging and T cell reconstitution after chemotherapy. General study outcomes and caveats: In healthy donors, the decline in TCR diversity with age was mainly explained by loss of richness, whereas in cancer patients loss of evenness was also found to contribute. In both cancer cohorts, the median generation probability rose over the chemotherapy interval, which suggests that the repertoire was reconstituted through rebound thymic output. It was noted by the authors that conclusions about immunological memory after chemotherapy cannot be drawn from the repertoire data. Compared with age-matched healthy donors, untreated patients with hematological or solid cancers had significantly lower TCR diversity and higher clonality in blood. Hematological cancer patients had infiltration of lymphoid organs, and this infiltration may itself impair thymic emigration or peripheral T cell expansion.

Genomic DNA extracted from peripheral blood, rather than sorted cells or RNA, was used as the source for amplification of TCR beta rearrangements. About this clonotype itself: It has no known antigen specificity. Per-base quality was not reported, and no clone a single base away is much larger than it.

Reading the germline V gene gives CDR1 MNHNS and CDR2 SASEGT. V is clipped by 6 bases and J by 3 bases, and the sequence between their germline boundaries is 18 bases long. The CDR3 numbers 16 residues from cysteine through phenylalanine. Of the read, only the CDR3 DNA is kept; its 48 bases are in frame from base 1. Rearranged TRB sequences spanning V, D and J segments were amplified in a multiplex touch-down PCR with a mixed TRB-A/B primer pool. Illumina adapters and sample indices were attached to the amplicons through two consecutive PCR reactions run with Phusion HS II polymerase. The amplicons were purified from gel with the NucleoSpin Gel and PCR Clean-up kit and then assessed with Qubit and an Agilent 2100 Bioanalyzer. Sequencing of libraries was carried out on an Illumina MiSeq in 600-cycle, single-indexed, paired-end runs. In the original analysis: Processing of the TRB sequences was carried out with MiXCR versions 2.12 and 3.0.5. Each unique CDR3 nucleotide sequence was treated as one clone, and only productive sequences with two or more reads were kept. The repertoire metrics were Shannon diversity, evenness, clonality (calculated as one minus evenness), and diversity profiles parameterized by alpha from 0 to 5. Generation probabilities of clones in paired pre- and post-chemotherapy samples were computed with the IGoR algorithm. TCRdb reprocessing: public reads trimmed at Q25 with fastp, clones called with MiXCR, in-frame beta chains kept. Identical CDR3 proteins give one entry, which carries the most common genes and DNA. For this entry, the V and J calls and clone size follow TCRdb and not the study's own pipeline. The sample table records about 13,000 distinct CDR3 sequences; around 30% of these occur just once. The ten largest clones capture 8% to 10% of the sample.

The sample taken for sequencing was blood. Here the chain combines TRBV6-1 and TRBJ1-5, with a tentative D gene TRBD1 over 6 matching bases. The receptor comes from a human donor with a blood cancer. CDR3 sequence: CASRKTGGGNNQPQHF. The sequenced DNA: TGTGCCAGCAGGAAGACAGGCGGTGGTAACAATCAGCCCCAGCATTTT.